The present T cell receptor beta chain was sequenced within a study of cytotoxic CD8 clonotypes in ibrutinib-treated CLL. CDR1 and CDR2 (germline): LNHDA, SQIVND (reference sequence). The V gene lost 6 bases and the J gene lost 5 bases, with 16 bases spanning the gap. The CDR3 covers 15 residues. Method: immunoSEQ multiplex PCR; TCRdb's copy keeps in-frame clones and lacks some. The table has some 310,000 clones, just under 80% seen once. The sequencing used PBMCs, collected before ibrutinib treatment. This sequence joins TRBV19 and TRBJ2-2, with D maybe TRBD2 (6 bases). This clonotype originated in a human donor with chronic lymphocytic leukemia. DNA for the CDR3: TGTGCCAGTAGGGCGACAGATCGGGGGACCGGGGAGCTGTTTTTT. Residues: CASRATDRGTGELFF. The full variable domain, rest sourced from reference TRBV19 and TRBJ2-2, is DGGITQSPKYLFRKEGQNVTLSCEQNLNHDAMYWYRQDPGQGLRLIYYSQIVNDFQKGDIAEGYSVSREKKESFPLTVTSAQKNPTAFYLCASRATDRGTGELFFGEGSRLTVL.